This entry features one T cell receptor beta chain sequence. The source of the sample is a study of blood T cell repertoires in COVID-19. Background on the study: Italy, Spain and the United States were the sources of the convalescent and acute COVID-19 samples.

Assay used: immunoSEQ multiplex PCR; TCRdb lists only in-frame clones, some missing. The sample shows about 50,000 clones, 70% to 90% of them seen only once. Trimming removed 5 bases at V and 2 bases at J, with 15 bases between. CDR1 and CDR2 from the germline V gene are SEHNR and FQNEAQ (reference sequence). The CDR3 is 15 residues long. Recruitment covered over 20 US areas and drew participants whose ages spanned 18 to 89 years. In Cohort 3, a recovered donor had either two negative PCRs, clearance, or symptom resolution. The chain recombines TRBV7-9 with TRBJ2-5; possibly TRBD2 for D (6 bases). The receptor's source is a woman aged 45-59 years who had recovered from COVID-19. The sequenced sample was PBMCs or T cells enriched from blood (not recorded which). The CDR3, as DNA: TGTGCCAGCAGCCCAACCGGGACTGAACAAGAGACCCAGTACTTC. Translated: CASSPTGTEQETQYF.